The 5 T cell receptor beta chains in this list originate from one sample, sequenced in a study of early T cells in non-severe SARS-CoV-2 infection. MiXCR, applied by TCRdb to the 5' RACE reads, yields one record per CDR3 protein. The table has roughly 29,000 distinct CDR3 sequences, over 3.5% seen once. The sequenced sample was whole blood. All receptors come from an adult who was a healthcare worker with PCR-confirmed SARS-CoV-2 infection or an uninfected control (not recorded which).

At least ten counts were recorded for this clonotype. The rearrangement uses TRBV11-3 and TRBJ2-1; D is possibly TRBD1 (6 bases). The CDR3 runs to 14 residues. Germline lookup yields CDR1 SGHNT and CDR2 YENEEA. V lost 5 bases and J 1 base, leaving 9 bases between the germline ends. The DNA for the CDR3 is TGTGCCAGCAGCCAGGACAGATCCTACAATGAGCAGTTCTTC. Protein: CASSQDRSYNEQFF.

This chain connects TRBV4-1 to TRBJ1-6; 7 nucleotides match TRBD1. The germline V gene has CDR1 MGHRA and CDR2 YSYEKL. J was trimmed by 7 bases and V by 1 base; bases with no gene match: 4. This CDR3 is built from 15 residues. CDR3: CASSQASRGNSPLHF. DNA of the CDR3: TGCGCCAGCAGCCAAGCTAGCAGGGGGAATTCACCCCTCCACTTT.

In its sample, this clonotype was seen a few times. This chain joins TRBV5-1 and TRBJ1-1; 7 bases fit TRBD1. In germline, CDR1 is SGHRS, CDR2 YFSETQ. This CDR3 has 16 residues. The ends lost 2 bases at V and 4 bases at J; junction bases unmatched: 11. The chain's CDR3 is CASSLQGTAMGTEAFF. In DNA, the CDR3 is TGCGCCAGCAGCTTACAAGGGACAGCCATGGGCACTGAAGCTTTCTTT.

This clonotype was seen ten or more times. The chain joins TRBV5-4 to TRBJ1-2; 10 positions agree with TRBD1. This CDR3 is built from 14 residues. Germline V gives CDR1 SGHNT, CDR2 YYREEE (reference sequence). V was clipped by 0 bases and J by 8 bases; unmatched bases: 4. CDR3 in amino acids: CASSLGGQGGGYTF. DNA of the CDR3: TGTGCCAGCAGCTTGGGCGGACAGGGGGGAGGCTACACCTTC.

This clonotype was seen ten or more times. V is TRBV18 and J is TRBJ2-3; 7 bases are shared with TRBD2. CDR3 length: 16 residues. V trimming: 3 bases; J trimming: 6 bases; junction bases outside the gene matches: 12. Per germline, CDR1 KGHSH and CDR2 LQKENI. The CDR3 reads CASSPTSLGGSDTQYF. The CDR3 region has the DNA TGTGCCAGCTCACCGACTAGCCTGGGAGGGTCCGATACGCAGTATTTT.